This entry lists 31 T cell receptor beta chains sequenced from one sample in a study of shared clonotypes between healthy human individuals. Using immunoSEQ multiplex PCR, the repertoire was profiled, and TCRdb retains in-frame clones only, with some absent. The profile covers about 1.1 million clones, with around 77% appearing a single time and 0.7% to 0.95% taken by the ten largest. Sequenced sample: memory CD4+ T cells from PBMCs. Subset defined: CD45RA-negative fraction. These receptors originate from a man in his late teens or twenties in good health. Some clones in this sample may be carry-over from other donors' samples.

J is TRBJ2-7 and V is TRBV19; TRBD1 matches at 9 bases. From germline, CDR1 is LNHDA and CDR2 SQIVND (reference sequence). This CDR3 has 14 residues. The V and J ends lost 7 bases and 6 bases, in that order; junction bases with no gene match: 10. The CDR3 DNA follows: TGTGCCAGTACCCTGACAGGGGGAATGGGCGAGCAGTACTTC. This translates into CASTLTGGMGEQYF.

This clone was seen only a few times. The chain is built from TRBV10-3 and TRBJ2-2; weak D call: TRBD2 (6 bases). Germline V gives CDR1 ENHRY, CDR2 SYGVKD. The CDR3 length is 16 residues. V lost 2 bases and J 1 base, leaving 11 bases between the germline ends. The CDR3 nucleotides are TGTGCCATCAGTGAGACGGAGGGCCTGAACACCGGGGAGCTGTTTTTT. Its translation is CAISETEGLNTGELFF.

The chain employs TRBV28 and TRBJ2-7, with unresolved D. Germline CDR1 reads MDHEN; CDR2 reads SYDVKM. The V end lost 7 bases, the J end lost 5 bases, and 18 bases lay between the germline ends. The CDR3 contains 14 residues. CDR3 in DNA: TGTGCCAGCAAGGTCAGTTCAAAGATCCACGAGCAGTACTTC. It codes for CASKVSSKIHEQYF. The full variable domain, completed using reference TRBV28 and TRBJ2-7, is DVKVTQSSRYLVKRTGEKVFLECVQDMDHENMFWYRQDPGLGLRLIYFSYDVKMKEKGDIPEGYSVSREKKERFSLILESASTNQTSMYLCASKVSSKIHEQYFGPGTRLTVT.

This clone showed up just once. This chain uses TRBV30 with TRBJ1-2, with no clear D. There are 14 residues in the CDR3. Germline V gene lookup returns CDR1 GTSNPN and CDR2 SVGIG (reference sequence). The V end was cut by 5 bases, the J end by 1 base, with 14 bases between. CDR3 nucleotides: TGTGCCTGGGGCTCTCTGCCCTTTAACTATGGCTACACCTTC. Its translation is CAWGSLPFNYGYTF.

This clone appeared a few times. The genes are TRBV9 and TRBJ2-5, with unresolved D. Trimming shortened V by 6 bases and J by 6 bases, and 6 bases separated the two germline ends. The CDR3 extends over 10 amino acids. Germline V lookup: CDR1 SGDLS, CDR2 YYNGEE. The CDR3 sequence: CASNHKTQYF. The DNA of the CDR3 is TGTGCCAGCAACCACAAGACCCAGTACTTC.

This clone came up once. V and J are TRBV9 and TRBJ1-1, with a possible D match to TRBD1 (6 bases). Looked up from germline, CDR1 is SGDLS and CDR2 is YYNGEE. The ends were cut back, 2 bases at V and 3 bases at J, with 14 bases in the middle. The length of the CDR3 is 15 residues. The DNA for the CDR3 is TGTGCCAGCAGCGTGGGACACCGGGGGGACACTGAAGCTTTCTTT. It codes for CASSVGHRGDTEAFF.

The CDR3: CASSLDPHNYGYTF. In nucleotides, the CDR3 is TGCGCCAGCAGCTTGGATCCACATAACTATGGCTACACCTTC. V gene TRBV5-1 combines with J gene TRBJ1-2; D ambiguous. Germline-derived CDR1 and CDR2 are SGHRS and YFSETQ. With 0 bases removed from V and 1 base from J, the gap between germline ends came to 7 bases. The CDR3 is made up of 14 amino acids. Supplemented by reference TRBV5-1 and TRBJ1-2, the full variable domain reads KAGVTQTPRYLIKTRGQQVTLSCSPISGHRSVSWYQQTPGQGLQFLFEYFSETQRNKGNFPGRFSGRQFSNSRSEMNVSTLELGDSALYLCASSLDPHNYGYTFGSGTRLTVV.

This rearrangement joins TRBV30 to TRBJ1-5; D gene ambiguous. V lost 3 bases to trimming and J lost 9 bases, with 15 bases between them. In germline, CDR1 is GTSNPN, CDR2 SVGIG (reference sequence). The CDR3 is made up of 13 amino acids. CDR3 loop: CAWSRFSAGPQHF. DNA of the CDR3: TGTGCCTGGAGCCGCTTCAGTGCAGGGCCCCAGCATTTT. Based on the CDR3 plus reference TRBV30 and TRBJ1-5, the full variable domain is SQTIHQWPATLVQPVGSPLSLECTVEGTSNPNLYWYRQAAGRGLQLLFYSVGIGQISSEVPQNLSASRPQDRQFILSSKKLLLSDSGFYLCAWSRFSAGPQHFGDGTRLSIL.

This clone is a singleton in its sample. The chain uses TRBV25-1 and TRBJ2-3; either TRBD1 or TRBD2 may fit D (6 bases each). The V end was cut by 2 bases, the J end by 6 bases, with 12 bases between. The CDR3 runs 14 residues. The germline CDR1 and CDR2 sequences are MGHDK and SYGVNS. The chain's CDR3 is CASSEEGGIDTQYF. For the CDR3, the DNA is TGTGCCAGCAGTGAAGAGGGGGGTATCGATACGCAGTATTTT.

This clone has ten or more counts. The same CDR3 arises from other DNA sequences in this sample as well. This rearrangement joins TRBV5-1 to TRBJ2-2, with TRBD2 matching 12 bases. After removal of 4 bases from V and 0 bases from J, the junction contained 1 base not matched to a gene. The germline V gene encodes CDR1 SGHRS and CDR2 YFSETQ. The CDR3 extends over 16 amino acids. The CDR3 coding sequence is TGCGCCAGCAGCCTAGCGGGAGGGACGAACACCGGGGAGCTGTTTTTT. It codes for CASSLAGGTNTGELFF.

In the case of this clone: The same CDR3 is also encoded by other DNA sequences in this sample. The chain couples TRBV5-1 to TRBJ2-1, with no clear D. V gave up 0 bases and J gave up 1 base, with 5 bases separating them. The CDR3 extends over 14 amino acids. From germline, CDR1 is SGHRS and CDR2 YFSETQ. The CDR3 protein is CASSLGVSYNEQFF. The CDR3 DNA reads TGCGCCAGCAGCTTGGGGGTTTCCTACAATGAGCAGTTCTTC.

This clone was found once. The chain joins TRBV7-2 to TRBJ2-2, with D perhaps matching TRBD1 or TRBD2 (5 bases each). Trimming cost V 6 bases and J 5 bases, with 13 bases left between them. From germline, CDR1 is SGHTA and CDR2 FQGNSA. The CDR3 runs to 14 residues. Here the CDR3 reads CASRSSGRTGELFF. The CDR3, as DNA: TGTGCCAGCAGGTCCTCGGGGCGGACCGGGGAGCTGTTTTTT. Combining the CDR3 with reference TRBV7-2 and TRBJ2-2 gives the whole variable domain GAGVSQSPSNKVTEKGKDVELRCDPISGHTALYWYRQSLGQGLEFLIYFQGNSAPDKSGLPSDRFSAERTGGSVSTLTIQRTQQEDSAVYLCASRSSGRTGELFFGEGSRLTVL.

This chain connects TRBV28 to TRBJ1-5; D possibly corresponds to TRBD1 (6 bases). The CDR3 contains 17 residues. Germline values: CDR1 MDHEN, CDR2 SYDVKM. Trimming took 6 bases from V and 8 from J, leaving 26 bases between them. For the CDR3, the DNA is TGTGCCAGCAGCAGAGGGGGGGCAGAAGGGATAATTGAGCCCCAGCATTTT. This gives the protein CASSRGGAEGIIEPQHF.

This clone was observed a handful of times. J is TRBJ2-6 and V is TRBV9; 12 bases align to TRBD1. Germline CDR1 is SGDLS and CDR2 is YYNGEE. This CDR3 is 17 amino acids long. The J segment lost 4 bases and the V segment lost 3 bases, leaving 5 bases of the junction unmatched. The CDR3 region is CASSEGQGAVGANVLTF. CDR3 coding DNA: TGTGCCAGCAGCGAGGGACAGGGGGCGGTCGGGGCCAACGTCCTGACTTTC.

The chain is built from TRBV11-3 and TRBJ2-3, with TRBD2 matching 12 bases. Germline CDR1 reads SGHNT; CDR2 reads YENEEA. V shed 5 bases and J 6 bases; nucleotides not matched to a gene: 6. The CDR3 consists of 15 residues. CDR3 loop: CASSPTSGSVDTQYF. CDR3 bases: TGTGCCAGCAGCCCGACTAGCGGGAGCGTGGATACGCAGTATTTT.

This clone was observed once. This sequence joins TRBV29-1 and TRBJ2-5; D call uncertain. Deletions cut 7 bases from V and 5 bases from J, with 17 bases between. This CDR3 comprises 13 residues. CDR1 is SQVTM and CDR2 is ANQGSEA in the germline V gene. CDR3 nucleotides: TGCAGCGCCGAAGAACTGAGGTGGGAGACCCAGTACTTC. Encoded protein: CSAEELRWETQYF.

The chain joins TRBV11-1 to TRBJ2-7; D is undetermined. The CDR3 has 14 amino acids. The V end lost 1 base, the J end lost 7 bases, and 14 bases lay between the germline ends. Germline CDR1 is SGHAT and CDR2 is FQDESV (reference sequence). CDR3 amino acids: CASSLVRREAEQYF. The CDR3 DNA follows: TGTGCCAGCAGCTTAGTGAGACGTGAGGCAGAGCAGTACTTC.

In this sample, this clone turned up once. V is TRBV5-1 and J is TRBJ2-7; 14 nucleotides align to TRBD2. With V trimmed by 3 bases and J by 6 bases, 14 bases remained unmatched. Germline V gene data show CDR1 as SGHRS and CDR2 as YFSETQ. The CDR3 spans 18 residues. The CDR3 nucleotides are TGCGCCAGCAGCTCGGGACTAGCGGGAGATCATCCCCAAGGCGAGCAGTACTTC. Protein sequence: CASSSGLAGDHPQGEQYF.

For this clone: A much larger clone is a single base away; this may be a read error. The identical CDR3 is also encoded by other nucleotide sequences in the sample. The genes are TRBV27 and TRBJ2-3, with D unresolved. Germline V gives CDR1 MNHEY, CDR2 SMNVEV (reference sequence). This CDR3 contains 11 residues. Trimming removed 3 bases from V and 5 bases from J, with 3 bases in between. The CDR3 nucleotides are TGTGCCAGCAGTTTGGAAGATACGCAGTATTTT. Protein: CASSLEDTQYF.

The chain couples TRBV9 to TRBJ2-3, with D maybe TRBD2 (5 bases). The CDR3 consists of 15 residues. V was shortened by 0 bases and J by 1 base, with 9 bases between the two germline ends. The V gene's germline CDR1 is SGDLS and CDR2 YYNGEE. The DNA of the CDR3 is TGTGCCAGCAGCGTAGGGCTACTAGGCACAGATACGCAGTATTTT. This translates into CASSVGLLGTDTQYF.

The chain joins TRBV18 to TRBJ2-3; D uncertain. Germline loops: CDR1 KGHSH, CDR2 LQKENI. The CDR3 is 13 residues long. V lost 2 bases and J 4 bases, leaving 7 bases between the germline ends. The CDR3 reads CASSPGKPDTQYF. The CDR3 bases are TGTGCCAGCTCACCAGGGAAGCCAGATACGCAGTATTTT.

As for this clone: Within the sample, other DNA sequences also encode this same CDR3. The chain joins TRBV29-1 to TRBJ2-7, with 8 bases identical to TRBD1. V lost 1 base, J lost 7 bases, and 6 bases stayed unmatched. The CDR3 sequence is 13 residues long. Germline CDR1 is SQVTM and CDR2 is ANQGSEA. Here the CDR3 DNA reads TGCAGCGTTGAAGGCCAGGGGGCTAGTGAGCAGTACTTC. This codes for CSVEGQGASEQYF.

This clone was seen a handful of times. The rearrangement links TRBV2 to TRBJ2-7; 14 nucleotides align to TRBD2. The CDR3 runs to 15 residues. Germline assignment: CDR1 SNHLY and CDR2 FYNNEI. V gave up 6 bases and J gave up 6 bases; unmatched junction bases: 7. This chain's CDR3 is CASRPRLAGGIEQYF. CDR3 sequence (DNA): TGTGCCAGCAGACCCAGACTAGCGGGAGGGATCGAGCAGTACTTC.

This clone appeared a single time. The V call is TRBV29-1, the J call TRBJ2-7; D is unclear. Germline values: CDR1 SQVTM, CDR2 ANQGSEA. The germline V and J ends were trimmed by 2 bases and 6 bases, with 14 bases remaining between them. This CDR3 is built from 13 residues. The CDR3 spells CSVEIFDGGEQYF. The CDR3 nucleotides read TGCAGCGTTGAAATCTTCGATGGTGGCGAGCAGTACTTC.

Here the CDR3 DNA reads TGCGCCAGCAGCCTTGGCCCGACAGGGGGAAACTATGGCTACACCTTC. It translates to CASSLGPTGGNYGYTF. The genes are TRBV5-1 and TRBJ1-2, with 9 bases fitting TRBD1. The V gene end was trimmed by 4 bases and the J gene end by 2 bases; junction bases not matched to a gene: 9. The germline CDR1 and CDR2 sequences are SGHRS and YFSETQ. The CDR3 is 16 residues long.

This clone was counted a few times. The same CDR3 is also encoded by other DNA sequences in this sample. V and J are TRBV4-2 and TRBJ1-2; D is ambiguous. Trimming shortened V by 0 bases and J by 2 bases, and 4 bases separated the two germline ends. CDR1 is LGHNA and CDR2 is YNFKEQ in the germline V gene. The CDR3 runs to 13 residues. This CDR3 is CASSQDRNYGYTF. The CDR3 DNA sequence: TGTGCCAGCAGCCAAGATCGGAACTATGGCTACACCTTC.

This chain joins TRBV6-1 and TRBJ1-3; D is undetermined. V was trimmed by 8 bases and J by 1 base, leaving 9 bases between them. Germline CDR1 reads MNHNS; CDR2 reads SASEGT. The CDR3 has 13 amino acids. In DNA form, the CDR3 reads TGTGCCAGCGAAGTAGAGTCTGGAAACACCATATATTTT. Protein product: CASEVESGNTIYF.

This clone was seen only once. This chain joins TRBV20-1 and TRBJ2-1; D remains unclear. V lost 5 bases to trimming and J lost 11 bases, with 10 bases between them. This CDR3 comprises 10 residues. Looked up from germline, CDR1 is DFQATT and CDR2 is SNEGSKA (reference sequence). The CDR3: CSAPLRQQFF. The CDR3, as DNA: TGCAGTGCTCCGTTACGGCAGCAGTTCTTC.

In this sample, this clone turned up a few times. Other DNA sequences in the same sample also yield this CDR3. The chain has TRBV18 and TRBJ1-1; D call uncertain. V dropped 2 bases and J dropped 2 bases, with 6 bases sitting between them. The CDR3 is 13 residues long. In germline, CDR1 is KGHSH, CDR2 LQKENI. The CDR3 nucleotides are TGTGCCAGCTCACCAGAACTTAACACTGAAGCTTTCTTT. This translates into CASSPELNTEAFF. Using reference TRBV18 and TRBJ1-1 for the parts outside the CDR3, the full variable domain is NAGVMQNPRHLVRRRGQEARLRCSPMKGHSHVYWYRQLPEEGLKFMVYLQKENIIDESGMPKERFSAEFPKEGPSILRIQQVVRGDSAAYFCASSPELNTEAFFGQGTRLTVV.

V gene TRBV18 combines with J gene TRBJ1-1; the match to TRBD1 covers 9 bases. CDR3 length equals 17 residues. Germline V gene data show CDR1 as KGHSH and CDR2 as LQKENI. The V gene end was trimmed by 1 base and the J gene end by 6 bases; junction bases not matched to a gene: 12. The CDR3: CASSPRDRVASGPEAFF. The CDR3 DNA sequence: TGTGCCAGCTCACCACGGGACAGGGTAGCGTCAGGCCCTGAAGCTTTCTTT.

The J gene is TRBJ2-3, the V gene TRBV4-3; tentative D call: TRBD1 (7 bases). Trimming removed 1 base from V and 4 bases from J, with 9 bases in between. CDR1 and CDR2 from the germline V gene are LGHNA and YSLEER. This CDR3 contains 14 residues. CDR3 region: CASSQARGADTQYF. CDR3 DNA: TGCGCCAGCAGCCAAGCCAGGGGGGCAGATACGCAGTATTTT.